One sample yielded the 17 T cell receptor beta chains listed below, sequenced in a study of human T cells and chemical hapten exposure (dated by TCRdb to about 2021). Libraries were constructed by RACE. The listed sequencing device is NextSeq 500. TCRdb took the public reads, trimmed them with fastp at Q25, ran MiXCR for clone calling and kept in-frame beta chains. CDR3 protein duplicates are merged, each entry listing the most common genes and DNA. The sample table records 180,000 or so distinct CDR3 sequences; 14% of these occur just once. The ten largest clones add up to approximately 1.5% of the sample. This specimen's time point label, interpreted: patch test 1, 2 weeks after DPC sensitization. This specimen's treatment or condition label, interpreted: therapeutic diphenylcyclopropenone sensitization with weekly scalp DPC. Sequenced here: whole blood, sampled in connection with sensitization to the hapten diphenylcyclopropenone (DPC). The receptor set was obtained from a woman between 25 and 40 years old with alopecia areata. Some clones in this sample may be carry-over from other donors' samples.

The chain employs TRBV19 and TRBJ2-1; tentative D call: TRBD2 (6 bases). Germline loops: CDR1 LNHDA, CDR2 SQIVND (reference sequence). V lost 6 bases and J 14 bases, leaving 14 bases between the germline ends. CDR3 size: 11 residues. The CDR3 reads CASRADGGEFF. CDR3 sequence (DNA): TGTGCCAGTAGGGCCGATGGCGGGGAGTTCTTC.

This clonotype was seen more than once but under ten times. This chain uses TRBV20-1 with TRBJ2-1; D not certain. The ends were cut back, 2 bases at V and 13 bases at J, with 21 bases in the middle. Germline V gene data show CDR1 as DFQATT and CDR2 as SNEGSKA (reference sequence). The CDR3 is 14 amino acids. The DNA of the CDR3 is TGCAGTGCTAGACGAACCGTCGCGGACGGTGTCCAGTTCTTC. Translation gives CSARRTVADGVQFF.

This clonotype was counted between two and nine times. J is TRBJ2-1 and V is TRBV27; D not resolved. CDR1 and CDR2 from the germline V gene are MNHEY and SMNVEV (reference sequence). The CDR3 extends over 11 amino acids. Trimming pared 7 bases from V and 8 bases from J, leaving 9 bases between. The CDR3 bases are TGTGCCAGCATGGTGAAGCATGAGCAGTTCTTC. It encodes CASMVKHEQFF.

The sample holds a few counts of this clonotype. The chain has TRBV5-4 and TRBJ1-4; D not resolved. Trimming cost V 3 bases and J 3 bases, with 12 bases left between them. Germline V gives CDR1 SGHNT, CDR2 YYREEE (reference sequence). The CDR3 length is 15 residues. The DNA of the CDR3 is TGTGCCAGCAGCTCCCGGGGAGGGCCTAATGAAAAACTGTTTTTT. This codes for CASSSRGGPNEKLFF.

The sample holds one count of this clonotype. The CDR3 DNA is TGTGCCAGCACGACGGCCCGGGACAGGGCTTACGAGCAGTACTTC. Amino acids: CASTTARDRAYEQYF. The chain is built from TRBV28 and TRBJ2-7; 9 bases agree with TRBD1. V was clipped by 7 bases and J by 4 bases; unmatched bases: 11. The CDR3 is 15 amino acids. The V gene's germline CDR1 is MDHEN and CDR2 SYDVKM. Complete variable domain (other parts from reference TRBV28 and TRBJ2-7): DVKVTQSSRYLVKRTGEKVFLECVQDMDHENMFWYRQDPGLGLRLIYFSYDVKMKEKGDIPEGYSVSREKKERFSLILESASTNQTSMYLCASTTARDRAYEQYFGPGTRLTVT.

This clonotype was seen many times. V and J are TRBV30 and TRBJ2-1; weak D call: TRBD1 (6 bases). The CDR3 is made up of 13 amino acids. Trimming shortened V by 4 bases and J by 4 bases, and 11 bases separated the two germline ends. Per germline, CDR1 GTSNPN and CDR2 SVGIG (reference sequence). The CDR3 bases are TGTGCCTGGAAGGACAGAAGATACAATGAGCAGTTCTTC. It codes for CAWKDRRYNEQFF.

This clonotype was counted ten times or more. The chain employs TRBV12-3 or TRBV12-4 and TRBJ1-1, with 7 positions matching TRBD1. V lost 5 bases and J lost 0; bases outside the gene matches: 6. The CDR3 is 15 residues long. The CDR3 is CASSLIQGMNTEAFF. CDR3 nucleotides: TGTGCCAGCAGTCTCATACAGGGGATGAACACTGAAGCTTTCTTT.

This clonotype was seen repeatedly, ten times or more. V is TRBV28 and J is TRBJ2-2; D is perhaps TRBD1 (5 bases). The germline CDR1 and CDR2 sequences are MDHEN and SYDVKM. The V end lost 9 bases, the J end lost 0 bases, and 11 bases lay between the germline ends. This CDR3 region has 14 residues. CDR3 nucleotides: TGTGCCAGTGCAGGGTACGCGAACACCGGGGAGCTGTTTTTT. Translation gives CASAGYANTGELFF.

This clonotype has at least ten counts. The chain joins TRBV6-5 to TRBJ2-2; D may match TRBD1 or TRBD2 (5 bases each). Trimming left V 0 bases short and J 4 bases short, with 15 bases between. This CDR3 contains 17 residues. Looked up from germline, CDR1 is MNHEY and CDR2 is SVGAGI. The CDR3 nucleotides are TGTGCCAGCAGTTACTCGTCCGCAGGGACGTTCACCGGGGAGCTGTTTTTT. The encoded protein is CASSYSSAGTFTGELFF.

The J gene is TRBJ1-1, the V gene TRBV5-4; D gene unclear. V lost 4 bases and J 5 bases, leaving 15 bases between the germline ends. The CDR3 length is 14 residues. Germline values: CDR1 SGHNT, CDR2 YYREEE (reference sequence). CDR3 sequence: CASSVETIGTEAFF. DNA of the CDR3: TGTGCCAGCAGCGTAGAAACGATTGGGACTGAAGCTTTCTTT.

V usage is TRBV12-3 or TRBV12-4 and J usage is TRBJ1-2; the D gene is possibly TRBD1 (6 bases). The CDR3 spans 13 residues. Trimming took 5 bases from V and 4 from J, leaving 11 bases between them. CDR3 protein: CASSPWTAYGYTF. The DNA of the CDR3 is TGTGCCAGCAGTCCCTGGACAGCCTATGGCTACACCTTC.

This clonotype has just a few counts. V is TRBV20-1 and J is TRBJ1-4; a possible D gene is TRBD1 (6 bases). Germline values: CDR1 DFQATT, CDR2 SNEGSKA (reference sequence). V lost 6 bases and J lost 5, with 16 bases in between. The length of the CDR3 is 14 residues. In DNA form, the CDR3 reads TGCAGTGCACCGACAGGTTCGGAGAATGAAAAACTGTTTTTT. Translated: CSAPTGSENEKLFF.

The J gene is TRBJ2-7, the V gene TRBV18; 10 bases fit TRBD2. From germline, CDR1 is KGHSH and CDR2 LQKENI. The ends lost 1 base at V and 4 bases at J; junction bases unmatched: 1. The CDR3 contains 14 residues. The CDR3 loop is CASSPQGLAYEQYF. CDR3 in DNA: TGTGCCAGCTCACCACAGGGACTAGCGTACGAGCAGTACTTC.

This chain connects TRBV5-1 to TRBJ1-2, with D maybe TRBD1 (5 bases). The CDR3 is 13 residues long. The germline gives CDR1 SGHRS, CDR2 YFSETQ. The V gene lost 5 bases and the J gene lost 3 bases, with 11 bases spanning the gap. DNA of the CDR3: TGCGCCAGCAGGGAGCCCAGGGACTATGGCTACACCTTC. This encodes CASREPRDYGYTF.

The chain has TRBV11-1 and TRBJ2-5, with D perhaps TRBD1 (5 bases). The CDR3 extends over 13 amino acids. Trimming took off 5 bases at V and 5 bases at J, with 12 bases between the two ends. The germline CDR1 and CDR2 sequences are SGHAT and FQDESV (reference sequence). The CDR3 reads CASSRWGPETQYF. The CDR3 DNA reads TGTGCCAGCAGCCGGTGGGGCCCGGAGACCCAGTACTTC.

This clonotype was seen only a few times. The chain employs TRBV7-2 and TRBJ2-1; D is uncertain. V gave up 6 bases and J gave up 9 bases, with 18 bases separating them. Germline V CDR1 and CDR2: SGHTA, FQGNSA. CDR3 size: 14 residues. The CDR3 reads CASSFIGQGFEQFF. CDR3 DNA sequence: TGTGCCAGCAGTTTTATAGGTCAAGGTTTTGAGCAGTTCTTC.

The CDR3: CASRRDLGTGELFF. CDR3 coding DNA: TGCGCCAGCAGGCGGGACCTCGGCACCGGGGAGCTGTTTTTT. The V call is TRBV5-1, the J call TRBJ2-2; D perhaps matches TRBD2 (6 bases). The CDR3 sequence is 14 residues long. The germline gives CDR1 SGHRS, CDR2 YFSETQ. Trimming cost V 5 bases and J 4 bases, with 12 bases left between them.